What follows is one TCR beta chain and its context. Its antigen remains unidentified. Read sequence stops 3 residues before the CDR3 end, and the germline J gene provides the missing end. Data came from immunoSEQ multiplex PCR; TCRdb stores just in-frame clones and leaves some out. Its clone listing holds roughly 48,000 clones. These data belong to a study of T cells in women clearing cervical HPV infection. Study results and caveats: Cases and controls were distinguished at AUC about 0.8 by richness and V genes. T-cell numbers per sample were unknown and may explain richness differences.

The germline V gene encodes CDR1 DFQATT and CDR2 SNEGSKA (reference sequence). Trimming took 2 bases from V and 1 from J; bases not matched to a gene: 4. The CDR3 contains 15 residues. V gene TRBV20-1 combines with J gene TRBJ2-2; 7 nucleotides agree with TRBD1. The source is a woman aged 18 to 75 with a cervical HPV16 infection that either progressed to CIN3+ or cleared (not recorded which). Sequences were obtained from blood buffy coat. CDR3 DNA, as far as it was read: TGCAGTGCTAGACGGGACAGAGAGAACACCGGGGAG. Protein sequence: CSARRDRENTGE. The CDR3, in full, reads CSARRDRENTGELFF.